A selection of T cell receptor beta chains follows, all from one sample in a study of blood T cells in healthy people across ages. TCRdb reprocessed the 5' RACE reads via MiXCR and lists one record per CDR3 protein. The data contain 1.6 million or so distinct CDR3 sequences, about 31% of them singletons. Material for sequencing was blood. These receptors came from a woman in her 30s in good health. CDR3s include the opening cysteine and the closing phenylalanine or tryptophan. D genes are given only for firm matches. Clone size is stated in some rows and not others, as once, few, many or a class when expanded.

J gene	clone size	D gene	V gene	CDR3 protein	CDR3 DNA
TRBJ2-1	NA	TRBD2	TRBV20-1	CSARVLAADNEQFF	TGCAGTGCTAGAGTACTAGCGGCGGACAATGAGCAGTTCTTC
TRBJ2-5	NA	NA	TRBV28	CATQGPRGETQYF	TGTGCCACCCAGGGCCCTAGGGGTGAGACCCAGTACTTC
TRBJ1-2	NA	NA	TRBV7-9	CASSLAPVYGYTF	TGTGCCAGCAGCTTAGCGCCAGTCTATGGCTACACCTTC
TRBJ2-3	NA	NA	TRBV20-1	CSSRGEREADTQYF	TGCAGTTCGAGGGGGGAGCGGGAAGCAGATACGCAGTATTTT
TRBJ1-2	few	NA	TRBV29-1	CSVAHRTPYGYTF	TGCAGCGTTGCACACCGAACCCCCTATGGCTACACCTTC
TRBJ2-2	NA	NA	TRBV29-1	CSARETSAGELFF	TGCAGCGCCAGGGAAACGAGCGCCGGGGAGCTGTTTTTT
TRBJ1-5	few	TRBD1	TRBV11-1	CASSLARADRVTNQPQHF	TGTGCCAGCAGCTTAGCTAGGGCGGACAGGGTCACCAATCAGCCCCAGCATTTT
TRBJ2-7	NA	TRBD2	TRBV20-1	CSAGTSPFAEQYF	TGCAGTGCTGGGACTAGTCCTTTCGCCGAGCAGTACTTC
TRBJ2-1	NA	NA	TRBV7-9	CASSTTLSRGSEQFF	TGTGCCAGCAGCACAACTCTAAGCCGCGGCAGTGAGCAGTTCTTC
TRBJ2-5	many	TRBD2	TRBV29-1	CSVGSSGNLETQYF	TGCAGCGTTGGATCTAGCGGGAATCTGGAGACCCAGTACTTC
TRBJ2-3	few	TRBD2	TRBV7-8	CASSTILAGDLDTQYF	TGTGCCAGCAGCACCATCCTAGCGGGAGATCTAGATACGCAGTATTTT
TRBJ2-7	NA	TRBD1	TRBV13	CASRNRQSGDRPSYEQYF	TGTGCCAGCAGGAATCGGCAATCTGGGGACAGGCCTAGCTACGAGCAGTACTTC
TRBJ1-2	few	NA	TRBV28	CASPSRAIGYTF	TGTGCCAGTCCCAGCAGGGCGATAGGCTACACCTTC
TRBJ1-2	NA	NA	TRBV9	CASSGESDYGYTF	TGTGCCAGCAGCGGGGAATCTGACTATGGCTACACCTTC
TRBJ1-2	few	NA	TRBV2	CASSEPQGVRGYTF	TGTGCCAGCAGTGAACCCCAGGGAGTGCGGGGCTACACCTTC
TRBJ2-1	NA	TRBD2	TRBV11-2	CASRATSGLDTNEQFF	TGTGCCAGCCGAGCGACTAGCGGCCTAGACACTAATGAGCAGTTCTTC
TRBJ1-5	NA	TRBD1	TRBV12-3/TRBV12-4	CASRNRGHSNQPQHF	TGTGCCAGCAGGAACAGGGGACATAGCAATCAGCCCCAGCATTTT
TRBJ2-3	few	TRBD2	TRBV9	CASSVARAGADTQYF	TGTGCCAGCAGCGTAGCTAGGGCGGGGGCAGATACGCAGTATTTT
TRBJ2-5	NA	NA	TRBV28	CASSLSVGGKETQYF	TGTGCCAGCAGTTTATCAGTGGGAGGCAAAGAGACCCAGTACTTC
TRBJ2-3	few	TRBD2	TRBV9	CACSVDYSGGATAQYF	TGTGCCTGCAGCGTCGATTATAGCGGGGGGGCGACGGCGCAGTATTTT
TRBJ2-1	NA	TRBD2	TRBV7-7	CAGSAFSGGAYEQFF	TGTGCCGGCAGCGCCTTTAGCGGGGGGGCTTATGAGCAGTTCTTC
TRBJ2-7	NA	TRBD2	TRBV4-1	CASSQVLAGSSHEQYF	TGCGCCAGCAGCCAAGTCCTAGCGGGATCCTCCCACGAGCAGTACTTC